The 15 T cell receptor beta chains presented below share a single source sample, sequenced in a study of blood T cell repertoires in COVID-19 (dated by TCRdb to 2020 to 2021). The library was obtained by the immunoSEQ multiplex PCR assay. In TCRdb, the immuneACCESS table is reduced to in-frame sequences with V and J assigned. These tables do not hold every clone; where another copy was compared, an unresolved V gene accounts for under half, and the others remain unexplained. Recorded for this sample are 250,000 to 300,000 clones; about nine tenths of them occurred a single time. The top ten hold around 16% of the sample. Sequenced material: PBMCs or T cells enriched from blood (not recorded which). Every receptor here comes from a man between 18 and 29 years old who had recovered from COVID-19.

The chain combines TRBV5-5 with TRBJ1-3; TRBD1 agrees at 9 bases. The CDR3 is 15 amino acids. Losses at the gene ends were 3 bases for V and 7 bases for J; bases not matched to a gene: 8. Germline V gene data show CDR1 as SGHKS and CDR2 as YYEKEE (reference sequence). CDR3 sequence: CASSWGQGLRNTIYF. The CDR3, as DNA: TGTGCCAGCAGCTGGGGACAGGGACTCCGGAACACCATATATTTT.

This clone was recorded a few times. The chain uses TRBV27 and TRBJ2-3, with 7 bases that match TRBD2. This CDR3 spans 14 amino acids. After removal of 6 bases from V and 4 bases from J, the junction contained 7 bases not matched to a gene. CDR1 and CDR2 from the germline V gene are MNHEY and SMNVEV (reference sequence). CDR3 sequence (DNA): TGTGCCAGCAGGGACGGGAGGTGGGCAGATACGCAGTATTTT. Its translation: CASRDGRWADTQYF.

The chain is built from TRBV11-2 and TRBJ2-2; 8 bases align to TRBD2. The length of the CDR3 is 15 residues. With V trimmed by 6 bases and J by 2 bases, 5 bases remained unmatched. Germline V gene lookup returns CDR1 SGHAT and CDR2 FQNNGV. The CDR3 protein is CASSRGLVNTGELFF. The CDR3 bases are TGTGCCAGCAGTCGGGGACTAGTAAACACCGGGGAGCTGTTTTTT. Complete variable domain (other parts from reference TRBV11-2 and TRBJ2-2): EAGVAQSPRYKIIEKRQSVAFWCNPISGHATLYWYQQILGQGPKLLIQFQNNGVVDDSQLPKDRFSAERLKGVDSTLKIQPAKLEDSAVYLCASSRGLVNTGELFFGEGSRLTVL.

The J gene is TRBJ2-1, the V gene TRBV29-1; 9 bases align to TRBD1. The ends lost 4 bases at V and 4 bases at J; junction bases unmatched: 2. Germline-derived CDR1 and CDR2 are SQVTM and ANQGSEA. The CDR3 sequence is 13 residues long. The CDR3 region has the DNA TGCAGCGTTGTGGGGACAGGGTACAATGAGCAGTTCTTC. Translating it yields CSVVGTGYNEQFF.

This sequence joins TRBV7-3 and TRBJ2-7; TRBD1 matches 7 bases. This CDR3 has 16 residues. Germline values: CDR1 SGHTA, CDR2 FQGTGA. V trimming: 1 base; J trimming: 2 bases; junction bases outside the gene matches: 8. The CDR3 region has the DNA TGTGCCAGCAGCTTAAGGGGGACAGACCCACCCTACGAGCAGTACTTC. Translated: CASSLRGTDPPYEQYF.

This clone was recorded a few times. The chain employs TRBV5-1 and TRBJ1-1; 8 nucleotides agree with TRBD1. The CDR3 sequence is 15 residues long. The germline V gene has CDR1 SGHRS and CDR2 YFSETQ. V gave up 3 bases and J gave up 10 bases; unmatched junction bases: 14. The CDR3 DNA reads as TGCGCCAGCAGCTACACACAAGGACAGGGATTTGCAGCTTTCTTT. Amino acids: CASSYTQGQGFAAFF. The variable domain in full, completed from reference TRBV5-1 and TRBJ1-1, reads KAGVTQTPRYLIKTRGQQVTLSCSPISGHRSVSWYQQTPGQGLQFLFEYFSETQRNKGNFPGRFSGRQFSNSRSEMNVSTLELGDSALYLCASSYTQGQGFAAFFGQGTRLTVV.

The chain joins TRBV7-3 to TRBJ2-7; D is perhaps TRBD1 (5 bases). The CDR3 has 15 amino acids. In germline, CDR1 is SGHTA, CDR2 FQGTGA. Trimming stripped 3 bases from V and 2 bases from J, with 14 bases between. As DNA, the CDR3 is TGTGCCAGCAGCTTTGGGGCAGGTACTCCCTACGAGCAGTACTTC. Translated, it gives CASSFGAGTPYEQYF.

The rearrangement joins TRBV6-1 to TRBJ2-7, with 7 bases aligning to TRBD1. V shed 3 bases, J shed 2 bases, and the junction held 4 bases outside the gene matches. CDR1 is MNHNS and CDR2 is SASEGT in the germline V gene. This CDR3 is 14 amino acids long. CDR3 residues: CASSETGTAYEQYF. DNA of the CDR3: TGTGCCAGCAGTGAGACAGGGACGGCCTACGAGCAGTACTTC.

The chain has TRBV7-8 and TRBJ1-6; TRBD1 matches 8 bases. Germline loops: CDR1 SGHVS, CDR2 FQNEAQ. The CDR3 loop spans 15 amino acids. With V trimmed by 5 bases and J by 6 bases, 6 bases remained unmatched. As DNA, the CDR3 is TGTGCCAGCAGCCCAGGACAGGGCGGTAATTCACCCCTCCACTTT. Translated: CASSPGQGGNSPLHF. Full variable domain (outside the CDR3, taken from reference TRBV7-8 and TRBJ1-6): GAGVSQSPRYKVAKRGQDVALRCDPISGHVSLFWYQQALGQGPEFLTYFQNEAQLDKSGLPSDRFFAERPEGSVSTLKIQRTQQEDSAVYLCASSPGQGGNSPLHFGNGTRLTVT.

The rearrangement joins TRBV10-3 to TRBJ2-7, with D perhaps matching TRBD1 (6 bases). This CDR3 contains 18 residues. Germline V CDR1 and CDR2: ENHRY, SYGVKD. V was trimmed by 0 bases and J by 0 bases, leaving 18 bases between them. Here the CDR3 reads CAISESLPVGASSYEQYF. The CDR3 DNA is TGTGCCATCAGTGAGTCTCTTCCTGTGGGGGCAAGCTCCTACGAGCAGTACTTC.

The chain employs TRBV10-1 and TRBJ2-5, with a weak D call TRBD1 (6 bases). The V end lost 8 bases, the J end lost 3 bases, and 10 bases lay between the germline ends. CDR3 length: 12 amino acids. Germline CDR1 reads WNHNN; CDR2 reads SYGVQD (reference sequence). CDR3 in amino acids: CASSGTKETQYF. In nucleotides, the CDR3 is TGCGCCAGCTCCGGGACAAAAGAGACCCAGTACTTC.

This clone showed up just once. The CDR3 bases are TGCGCCAGCAGCTTGGGACAGGGGGTCGGACAATATGGCTACACCTTC. Encoded protein: CASSLGQGVGQYGYTF. This chain links TRBV5-1 with TRBJ1-2; 9 nucleotides line up with TRBD1. This CDR3 contains 16 residues. The V and J ends lost 0 bases and 5 bases, in that order; junction bases with no gene match: 8. CDR1 SGHRS and CDR2 YFSETQ come from the germline V gene.

V and J are TRBV12-3 or TRBV12-4 and TRBJ2-5; no clear D. Trimming pared 2 bases from V and 5 bases from J, leaving 9 bases between. There are 13 residues in the CDR3. DNA of the CDR3: TGTGCCAGCAGTTTATATCCCCGGGAGACCCAGTACTTC. It yields the protein CASSLYPRETQYF.

The gene calls are TRBV2 and TRBJ2-6; D gene uncertain. This CDR3 contains 16 residues. Germline V gene lookup returns CDR1 SNHLY and CDR2 FYNNEI. V was pared by 1 base and J by 4 bases, with 11 bases between. The CDR3 here is CASSEEIFLGANVLTF. The CDR3 nucleotides are TGTGCCAGCAGTGAAGAAATCTTCCTAGGGGCCAACGTCCTGACTTTC. Supplemented by reference TRBV2 and TRBJ2-6, the full variable domain reads EPEVTQTPSHQVTQMGQEVILRCVPISNHLYFYWYRQILGQKVEFLVSFYNNEISEKSEIFDDQFSVERPDGSNFTLKIRSTKLEDSAMYFCASSEEIFLGANVLTFGAGSRLTVL.

The genes are TRBV18 and TRBJ2-3; 9 nucleotides match TRBD2. The germline gives CDR1 KGHSH, CDR2 LQKENI. With V trimmed by 3 bases and J by 3 bases, 4 bases remained unmatched. CDR3 size: 15 residues. CDR3 sequence (DNA): TGTGCCAGCTCACCCGGGCTAGCGGGGACAGATACGCAGTATTTT. It yields the protein CASSPGLAGTDTQYF.